These T cell receptor beta chains were read from a single sample in a study of cytomegalovirus exposure and HLA in healthy donors. Data came from immunoSEQ multiplex PCR; TCRdb stores just in-frame clones and leaves some out. The sample lists 100,000 or so clones; around 75% were seen once. Material: PBMCs. The receptor set was obtained from a man aged 50 to 59 in good health and CMV-seronegative. CDR3s include the opening cysteine and the closing phenylalanine or tryptophan. Each record gives: CDR3 DNA, CDR3 protein, D gene, clone size, J gene, V gene. The D gene is left open where the match is weak. Clone size is not always given. Where it is, it says once, few, many or a class for expanded clones.

TGTGCCAGCAGCCCGGTTTGGCGGTCCCAAGAGACCCAGTACTTC | CASSPVWRSQETQYF | . | few | TRBJ2-5 | TRBV5-5
TGCGCCAGCAGCTTGTCCCCGGGACAGGGGGACGAGCAGTACTTC | CASSLSPGQGDEQYF | TRBD1 | . | TRBJ2-7 | TRBV5-1
TGCGCCAGCAGCCGGCTAGCGGGGGACTACAATGAGCAGTTCTTC | CASSRLAGDYNEQFF | TRBD2 | . | TRBJ2-1 | TRBV5-1
TGTGCCAGCAGTGTAAAGGGAGGGGGGTATGGGACCCAGTACTTC | CASSVKGGGYGTQYF | . | . | TRBJ2-5 | TRBV6-1
TGCAGCTTAATCAGGACTAGCGGTTACAATGAGCAGTTCTTC | CSLIRTSGYNEQFF | TRBD2 | . | TRBJ2-1 | TRBV29-1
TGTGCCAGCAGCACCAGGAATCAGCCCCAGCATTTT | CASSTRNQPQHF | . | once | TRBJ1-5 | TRBV28
TGTGCCAGCAGTGGGCAGACATCCCAATACGAGCAGTACTTC | CASSGQTSQYEQYF | . | few | TRBJ2-7 | TRBV27
TGTGCCAGCAGCGCGGGGGAGAACACTGAAGCTTTCTTT | CASSAGENTEAFF | . | . | TRBJ1-1 | TRBV5-6
TGTGCCAGCCATGCTTGGGCCCCCATCACTGCAGATACGCAGTATTTT | CASHAWAPITADTQYF | . | . | TRBJ2-3 | TRBV27
TGTGCCAGCAGCGGGTCGCTAGCCAAAAACATTCAGTACTTC | CASSGSLAKNIQYF | . | . | TRBJ2-4 | TRBV6-5
TGTGCCATCAGGGATGGACAGGGCCCAGATTCACCCCTCCACTTT | CAIRDGQGPDSPLHF | TRBD1 | . | TRBJ1-6 | TRBV10-3
TGTGCCAGCAGTACCATAGCGGGAGGCTCCTACGAGCAGTACTTC | CASSTIAGGSYEQYF | TRBD2 | . | TRBJ2-7 | TRBV27
TGTGCCAGCAGTGCGGGACAGGGGAGCTACGAGCAGTACTTC | CASSAGQGSYEQYF | TRBD1 | . | TRBJ2-7 | TRBV2
TGTGCCAGCAAGGAGGGGGGGCGATTGGGCGAGCAGTACTTC | CASKEGGRLGEQYF | . | few | TRBJ2-7 | TRBV6-6
TGCGCCAGCAGTCAATCGAAGCGGGAGGGCCCAGGGGGAGATACGCAGTATTTT | CASSQSKREGPGGDTQYF | TRBD2 | . | TRBJ2-3 | TRBV23-1
TGTGCCAGCAGCCAAGATCAGTACACTGAAGCTTTCTTT | CASSQDQYTEAFF | . | . | TRBJ1-1 | TRBV4-2
TGTGCCAGCAGCTTGGGCCCGAGAGGTCAGCCCCAGCATTTT | CASSLGPRGQPQHF | . | . | TRBJ1-5 | TRBV5-5
TGTGCCAGCAGTCGGACTAGCGGGACGAACAATGAGCAGTTCTTC | CASSRTSGTNNEQFF | TRBD2 | . | TRBJ2-1 | TRBV11-2
TGTGCCAGCAGCTTATACAGAAACACCGGGGAGCTGTTTTTT | CASSLYRNTGELFF | . | . | TRBJ2-2 | TRBV11-2
TGTGCCAGCAGTGAAGAGGGGGCTACCTATGGCTACACCTTC | CASSEEGATYGYTF | TRBD1 | few | TRBJ1-2 | TRBV6-5
TGTGCCAGCAGCGTCGGGGGGCGTGAGACCCAGTACTTC | CASSVGGRETQYF | . | . | TRBJ2-5 | TRBV9
TGCAGCGCCCTTGAGGGTAGCACTGAAGCTTTCTTT | CSALEGSTEAFF | . | . | TRBJ1-1 | TRBV29-1
TGTGCCAGCAGCCAACAGGGGACAGGGCCTAGGGGCTACACCTTC | CASSQQGTGPRGYTF | TRBD1 | few | TRBJ1-2 | TRBV11-2
TGTGCCAGCAGTTACCTCACGGTGGGCTACGAGCAGTACTTC | CASSYLTVGYEQYF | . | . | TRBJ2-7 | TRBV6-5
TGTGCCAGTAGTATTGGGCGGGGCCGCACAATTGAGCAGTTCTTC | CASSIGRGRTIEQFF | . | . | TRBJ2-1 | TRBV19
TGTGCCAGCAGTTTGAGGGGACTAGCGGGAGGTAGAGCCTACAATGAGCAGTTCTTC | CASSLRGLAGGRAYNEQFF | TRBD2 | . | TRBJ2-1 | TRBV28
TGCGCCAGCAGTGGAGACAGAGCAGATACGCAGTATTTT | CASSGDRADTQYF | . | . | TRBJ2-3 | TRBV10-1
TGCAGCGTTGGGGCGGGGCCTTACAATGAGCAGTTCTTC | CSVGAGPYNEQFF | . | . | TRBJ2-1 | TRBV29-1
TGCACTGCTGAGACTTCCTACGAGCAGTACTTC | CTAETSYEQYF | . | . | TRBJ2-7 | TRBV20-1
TGCGCCAGCAGTCTTAGCGGTAGCACAGATACGCAGTATTTT | CASSLSGSTDTQYF | . | . | TRBJ2-3 | TRBV10-1
TGCGCCAGCAGCCAATCCACCGGGACAGGGGTCTACGAGCAGTACTTC | CASSQSTGTGVYEQYF | TRBD1 | few | TRBJ2-7 | TRBV4-1
TGCGCCAGCAGCTGGGGACAGGGGGCGCGAGACACTGAAGCTTTCTTT | CASSWGQGARDTEAFF | TRBD1 | . | TRBJ1-1 | TRBV5-1
TGTGCCAGCAGTTTATCGATCAGGGGGTCCTACGAGCAGTACTTC | CASSLSIRGSYEQYF | TRBD1 | . | TRBJ2-7 | TRBV27
TGTGCCAGCAGCTTACGGGTAACTCGTTCCTACGAGCAGTACTTC | CASSLRVTRSYEQYF | . | . | TRBJ2-7 | TRBV7-7
TGTGCCAGCAGCGTATCCGGACAGGGCCTGACCGGGGAGCTGTTTTTT | CASSVSGQGLTGELFF | TRBD1 | . | TRBJ2-2 | TRBV9
TGTGCCAGTAGTATGAGGCGGGGACAGAGTAATCAGCCCCAGCATTTT | CASSMRRGQSNQPQHF | TRBD1 | . | TRBJ1-5 | TRBV19
TGTGCCACCAGCAGTATCGGTGAGCAGTTCTTC | CATSSIGEQFF | . | . | TRBJ2-1 | TRBV15
TGTGCCAGCAGCGGCTCGGGAGGCACCGGGGAGCTGTTTTTT | CASSGSGGTGELFF | TRBD2 | . | TRBJ2-2 | TRBV9
TGTGCCTGGAGGGAGTTCAGATCGAATTCACCCCTCCACTTT | CAWREFRSNSPLHF | . | . | TRBJ1-6 | TRBV30
TGCGCCAGCGCCATAGGACCTGACAGGGGGACCTACAATGAGCAGTTCTTC | CASAIGPDRGTYNEQFF | TRBD1 | . | TRBJ2-1 | TRBV5-1
TGTGCCAGCGGGGCCGGCGCGGATCAGCCCCAGCATTTT | CASGAGADQPQHF | . | . | TRBJ1-5 | TRBV25-1
TGTGCCAGCTCAAGTGGACAGCAAGAGACCCAGTACTTC | CASSSGQQETQYF | . | few | TRBJ2-5 | TRBV18
TGTGCCAGCAGTTTATTTGGGGCTCCAAATCAGCCCCAGCATTTT | CASSLFGAPNQPQHF | . | once | TRBJ1-5 | TRBV28
TGTGCCTGGAGTGGCCAGGGGCCCAAGTACTTC | CAWSGQGPKYF | . | . | TRBJ2-7 | TRBV30
TGTGCCAGCAGCTTAGGTGGACTAGCGGGGGGAGGGGAGACCCAGTACTTC | CASSLGGLAGGGETQYF | TRBD2 | . | TRBJ2-5 | TRBV7-8
TGTGCCAGTATCGGACAGGGGATCACCGGGGAGCTGTTTTTT | CASIGQGITGELFF | TRBD1 | . | TRBJ2-2 | TRBV7-2
TGTGCCAGTAGAAGTGGAGGGGCGACCCTCAGTGAGCAGTTCTTC | CASRSGGATLSEQFF | . | once | TRBJ2-1 | TRBV19
TGTGCCAGCAGTGAGACACATAACTATGGCTACACCTTC | CASSETHNYGYTF | . | . | TRBJ1-2 | TRBV6-5